Listed here is a single TCR beta chain. Germline assignment: CDR1 SQVTM and CDR2 ANQGSEA. The CDR3 extends over 15 amino acids. The ends were cut back, 0 bases at V and 2 bases at J, with 8 bases in the middle. These data are taken from a study of cytomegalovirus exposure and HLA in healthy donors. PCR primers comprised 60 Vbeta and 13 Jbeta primers. The data were produced by immunoSEQ multiplex PCR, yet TCRdb's version contains in-frame clones alone and is incomplete. The table lists hundreds of thousands of clones, approximately 88% of them singletons, with 0.71% in the top ten. Sequences were obtained from PBMCs. This receptor was taken from a boy aged 2-9 years in good health and CMV-seronegative. This chain uses TRBV29-1 with TRBJ2-6, with D possibly being TRBD1 (5 bases). CDR3 nucleotides: TGCAGCGTTGAAGATCCCAGGGCTGGGGCCAACGTCCTGACTTTC. Protein product: CSVEDPRAGANVLTF.